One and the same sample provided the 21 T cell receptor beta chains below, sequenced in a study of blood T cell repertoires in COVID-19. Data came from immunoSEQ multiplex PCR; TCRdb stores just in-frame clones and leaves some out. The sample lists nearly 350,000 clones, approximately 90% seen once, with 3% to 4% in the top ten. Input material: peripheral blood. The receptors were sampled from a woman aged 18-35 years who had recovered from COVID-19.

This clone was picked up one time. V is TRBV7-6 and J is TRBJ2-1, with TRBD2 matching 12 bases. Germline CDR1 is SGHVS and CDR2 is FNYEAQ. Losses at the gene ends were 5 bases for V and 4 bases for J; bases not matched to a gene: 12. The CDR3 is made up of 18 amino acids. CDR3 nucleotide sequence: TGTGCCAGCAGCGATCGTGAGACTAGCGGGGGACAATACAATGAGCAGTTCTTC. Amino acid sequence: CASSDRETSGGQYNEQFF.

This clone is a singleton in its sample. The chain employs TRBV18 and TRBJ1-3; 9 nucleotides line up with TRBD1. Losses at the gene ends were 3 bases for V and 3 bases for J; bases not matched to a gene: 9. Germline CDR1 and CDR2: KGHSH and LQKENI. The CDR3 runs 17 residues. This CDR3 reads CASSPVDRGIHGNTIYF. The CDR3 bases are TGTGCCAGCTCACCCGTGGACAGGGGTATACATGGAAACACCATATATTTT.

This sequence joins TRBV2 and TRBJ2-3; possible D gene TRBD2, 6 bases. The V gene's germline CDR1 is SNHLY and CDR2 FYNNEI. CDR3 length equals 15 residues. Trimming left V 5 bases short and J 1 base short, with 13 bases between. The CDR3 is CASSIAELRTDTQYF. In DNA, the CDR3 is TGTGCCAGCAGTATAGCGGAGTTGCGCACAGATACGCAGTATTTT.

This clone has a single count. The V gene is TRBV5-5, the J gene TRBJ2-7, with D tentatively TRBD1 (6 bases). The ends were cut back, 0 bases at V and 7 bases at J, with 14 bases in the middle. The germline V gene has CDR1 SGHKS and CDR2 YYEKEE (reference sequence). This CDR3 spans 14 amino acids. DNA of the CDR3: TGTGCCAGCAGCTTGGTTCCCCCAGGGGCAGAGCAGTACGTC. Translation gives CASSLVPPGAEQYV.

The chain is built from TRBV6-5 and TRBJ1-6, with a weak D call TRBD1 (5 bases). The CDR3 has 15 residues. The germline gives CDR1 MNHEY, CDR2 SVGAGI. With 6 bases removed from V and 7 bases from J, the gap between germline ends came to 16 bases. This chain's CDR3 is CASSGTFSRNSPLHF. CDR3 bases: TGTGCCAGCAGCGGGACTTTCTCGAGGAATTCACCCCTCCACTTT.

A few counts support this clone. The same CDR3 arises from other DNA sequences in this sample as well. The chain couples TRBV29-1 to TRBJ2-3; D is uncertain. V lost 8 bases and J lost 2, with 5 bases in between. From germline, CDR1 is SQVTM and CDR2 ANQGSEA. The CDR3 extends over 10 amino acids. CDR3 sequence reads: CSTNTDTQYF. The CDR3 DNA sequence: TGCAGCACAAACACAGATACGCAGTATTTT.

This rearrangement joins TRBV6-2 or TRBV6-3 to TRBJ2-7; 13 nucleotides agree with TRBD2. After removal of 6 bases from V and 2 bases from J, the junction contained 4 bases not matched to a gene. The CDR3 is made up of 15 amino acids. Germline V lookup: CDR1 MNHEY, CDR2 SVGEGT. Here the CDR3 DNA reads TGTGCCAGCAGCCAACTAGCGGGAGGGACCTACGAGCAGTACGTC. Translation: CASSQLAGGTYEQYV.

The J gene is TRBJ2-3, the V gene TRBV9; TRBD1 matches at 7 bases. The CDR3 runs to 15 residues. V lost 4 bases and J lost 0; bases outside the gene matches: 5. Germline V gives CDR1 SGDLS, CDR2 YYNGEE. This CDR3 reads CASSPRQGSTDTQYF. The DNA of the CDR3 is TGTGCCAGCAGCCCGAGACAGGGAAGCACAGATACGCAGTATTTT.

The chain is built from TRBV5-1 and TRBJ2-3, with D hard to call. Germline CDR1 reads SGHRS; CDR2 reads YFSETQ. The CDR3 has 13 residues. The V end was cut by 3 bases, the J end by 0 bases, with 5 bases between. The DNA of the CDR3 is TGCGCCAGCAGCTCTCTCAGCACAGATACGCAGTATTTT. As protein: CASSSLSTDTQYF. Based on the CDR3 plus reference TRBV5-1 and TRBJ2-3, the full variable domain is KAGVTQTPRYLIKTRGQQVTLSCSPISGHRSVSWYQQTPGQGLQFLFEYFSETQRNKGNFPGRFSGRQFSNSRSEMNVSTLELGDSALYLCASSSLSTDTQYFGPGTRLTVL.

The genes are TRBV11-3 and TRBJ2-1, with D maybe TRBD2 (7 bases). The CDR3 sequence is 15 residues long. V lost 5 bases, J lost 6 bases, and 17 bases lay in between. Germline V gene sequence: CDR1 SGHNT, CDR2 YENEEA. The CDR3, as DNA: TGTGCCAGCAGCAAAAGCGGCGGGGGCCTCAATGAGCAGTTCTTC. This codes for CASSKSGGGLNEQFF.

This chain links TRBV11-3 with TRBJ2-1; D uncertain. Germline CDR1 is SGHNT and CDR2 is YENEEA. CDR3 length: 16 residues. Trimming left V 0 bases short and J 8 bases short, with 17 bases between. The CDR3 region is CASSLDPRMAFDEQFF. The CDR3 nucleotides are TGTGCCAGCAGCTTAGATCCTAGGATGGCGTTCGATGAGCAGTTCTTC.

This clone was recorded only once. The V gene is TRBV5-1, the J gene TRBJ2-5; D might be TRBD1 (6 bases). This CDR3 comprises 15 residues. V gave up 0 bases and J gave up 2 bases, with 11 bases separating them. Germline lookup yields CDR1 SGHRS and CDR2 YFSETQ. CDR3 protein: CASSLGPQGQETQYF. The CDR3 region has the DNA TGCGCCAGCAGCTTGGGACCCCAGGGGCAAGAGACCCAGTACTTC.

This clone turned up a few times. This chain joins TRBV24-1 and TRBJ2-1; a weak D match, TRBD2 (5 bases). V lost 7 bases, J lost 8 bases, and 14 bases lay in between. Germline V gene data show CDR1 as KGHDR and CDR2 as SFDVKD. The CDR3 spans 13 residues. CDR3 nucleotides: TGTGCCACCAGCGGGCTAGCCGGCGATGAGCAGTTCTTC. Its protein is CATSGLAGDEQFF.

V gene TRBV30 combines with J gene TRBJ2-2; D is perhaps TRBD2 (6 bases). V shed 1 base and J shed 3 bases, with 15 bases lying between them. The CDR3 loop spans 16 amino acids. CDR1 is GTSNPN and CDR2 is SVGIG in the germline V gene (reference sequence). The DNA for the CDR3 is TGTGCCTGGAGTGATCCAGCCCGCGGGGACACCGGGGAGCTGTTTTTT. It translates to CAWSDPARGDTGELFF.

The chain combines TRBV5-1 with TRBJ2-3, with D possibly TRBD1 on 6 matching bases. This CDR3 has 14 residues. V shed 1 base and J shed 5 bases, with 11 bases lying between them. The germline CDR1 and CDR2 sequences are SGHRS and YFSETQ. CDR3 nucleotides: TGCGCCAGCAGCTTGAAACAGGGTGTAGATACGCAGTATTTT. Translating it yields CASSLKQGVDTQYF. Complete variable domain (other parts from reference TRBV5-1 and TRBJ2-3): KAGVTQTPRYLIKTRGQQVTLSCSPISGHRSVSWYQQTPGQGLQFLFEYFSETQRNKGNFPGRFSGRQFSNSRSEMNVSTLELGDSALYLCASSLKQGVDTQYFGPGTRLTVL.

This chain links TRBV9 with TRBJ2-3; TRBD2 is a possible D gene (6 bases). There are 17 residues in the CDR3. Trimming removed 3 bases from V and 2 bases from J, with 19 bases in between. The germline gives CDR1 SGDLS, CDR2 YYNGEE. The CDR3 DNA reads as TGTGCCAGCAGCGCTAAAACCGGGACTTTCTCCACAGATACGCAGTATTTT. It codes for CASSAKTGTFSTDTQYF.

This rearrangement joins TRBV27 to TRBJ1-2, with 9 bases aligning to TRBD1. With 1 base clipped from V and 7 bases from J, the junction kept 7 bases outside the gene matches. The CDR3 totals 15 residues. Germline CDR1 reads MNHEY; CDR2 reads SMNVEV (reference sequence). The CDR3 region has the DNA TGTGCCAGCAGTTTATACGGGACAGGGAGGTCTGGCTACACCTTC. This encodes CASSLYGTGRSGYTF.

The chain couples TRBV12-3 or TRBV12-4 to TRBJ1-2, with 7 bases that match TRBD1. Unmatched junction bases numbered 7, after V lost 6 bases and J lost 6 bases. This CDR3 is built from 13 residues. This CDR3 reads CASSPKGGDGYTF. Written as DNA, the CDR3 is TGTGCCAGCAGCCCAAAAGGGGGCGATGGCTACACCTTC.

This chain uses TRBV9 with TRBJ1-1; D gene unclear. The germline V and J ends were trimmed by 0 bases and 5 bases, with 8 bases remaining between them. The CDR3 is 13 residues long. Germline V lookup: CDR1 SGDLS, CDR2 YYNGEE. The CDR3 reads CASSVVEGTEAFF. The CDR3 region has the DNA TGTGCCAGCAGCGTAGTAGAGGGAACTGAAGCTTTCTTT. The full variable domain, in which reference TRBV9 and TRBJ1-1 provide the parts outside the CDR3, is DSGVTQTPKHLITATGQRVTLRCSPRSGDLSVYWYQQSLDQGLQFLIQYYNGEERAKGNILERFSAQQFPDLHSELNLSSLELGDSALYFCASSVVEGTEAFFGQGTRLTVV.

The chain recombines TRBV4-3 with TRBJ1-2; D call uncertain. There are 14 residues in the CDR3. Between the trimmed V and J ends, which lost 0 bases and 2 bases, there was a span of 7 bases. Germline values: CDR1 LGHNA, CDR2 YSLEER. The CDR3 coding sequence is TGCGCCAGCAGCCAAGAGCGGCAAAACTATGGCTACACCTTC. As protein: CASSQERQNYGYTF.

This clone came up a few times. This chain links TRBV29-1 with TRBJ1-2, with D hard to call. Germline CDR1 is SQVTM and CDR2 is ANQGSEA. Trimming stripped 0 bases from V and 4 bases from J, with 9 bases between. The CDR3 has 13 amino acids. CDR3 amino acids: CSVEDRGAYGYTF. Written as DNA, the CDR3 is TGCAGCGTTGAAGATCGCGGTGCCTATGGCTACACCTTC.